The present TCR beta chain was sequenced within a study of T cell responses to AZD1222 COVID-19 vaccine. Second doses at about 4 or about 12 weeks were pooled. Findings of the study overall: Spike as a whole was targeted by vaccine-associated CD4 TCRs, dominant at 160-218 and 743-854. Baseline serology detected seropositivity in only six AZD1222 recipients. The donors showed a predominance of white British ancestry and of females, with possible underestimation of clonal diversity.

The method was immunoSEQ multiplex PCR; TCRdb's version includes in-frame clones alone and lacks a portion of them. The sample includes about 140,000 clones, roughly 91% seen only once; the top ten take 3% to 3.5%. The CDR3 consists of 15 residues. Between the trimmed V and J ends, which lost 0 bases and 7 bases, there was a span of 17 bases. CDR1 SGHRS and CDR2 YFSETQ come from the germline V gene. As to this clone: Its specificity is not known.

Sequences were derived from peripheral blood, sampled 28 days after the second AZD1222 dose. The chain combines TRBV5-1 with TRBJ2-7; tentatively, D is TRBD2 (6 bases). The receptor comes from an adult who received the AZD1222 COVID-19 vaccine. CDR3 DNA: TGCGCCAGCAGCTTGGAGGGGCAGGGACTCCGGGAGCAGTACTTC. Translation gives CASSLEGQGLREQYF. The whole variable domain, remainder taken from reference TRBV5-1 and TRBJ2-7, is KAGVTQTPRYLIKTRGQQVTLSCSPISGHRSVSWYQQTPGQGLQFLFEYFSETQRNKGNFPGRFSGRQFSNSRSEMNVSTLELGDSALYLCASSLEGQGLREQYFGPGTRLTVT.